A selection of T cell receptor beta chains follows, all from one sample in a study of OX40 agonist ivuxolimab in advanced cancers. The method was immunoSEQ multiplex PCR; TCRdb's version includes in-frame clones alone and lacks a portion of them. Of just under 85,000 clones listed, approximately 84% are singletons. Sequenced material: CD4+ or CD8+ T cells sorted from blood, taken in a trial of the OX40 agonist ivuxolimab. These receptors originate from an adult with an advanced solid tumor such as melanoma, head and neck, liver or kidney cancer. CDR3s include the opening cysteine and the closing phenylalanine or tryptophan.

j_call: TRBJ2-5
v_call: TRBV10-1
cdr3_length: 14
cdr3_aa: CASSWDRTRETQYF

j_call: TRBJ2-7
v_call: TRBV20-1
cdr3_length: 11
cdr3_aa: CSASNTYEQYF

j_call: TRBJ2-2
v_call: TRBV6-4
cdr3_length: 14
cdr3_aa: CASSDSLATGELFF

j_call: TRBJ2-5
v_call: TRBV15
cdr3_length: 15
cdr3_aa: CATSREGGDPETQYF

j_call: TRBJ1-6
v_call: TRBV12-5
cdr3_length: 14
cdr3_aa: CASGLLGYNSPLHF

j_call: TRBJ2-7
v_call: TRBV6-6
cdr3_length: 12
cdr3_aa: CASRHRDYEQYF

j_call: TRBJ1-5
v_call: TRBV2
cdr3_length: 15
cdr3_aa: CASSRGQVSNQPQHF

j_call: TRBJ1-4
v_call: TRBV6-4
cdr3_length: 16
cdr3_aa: CASRIGVRGKDEKLFF

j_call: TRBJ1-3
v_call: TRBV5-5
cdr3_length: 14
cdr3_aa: CASSLSGSGNTIYF

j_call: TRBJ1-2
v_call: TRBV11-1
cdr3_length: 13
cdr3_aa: CASSFSRLHGYTF

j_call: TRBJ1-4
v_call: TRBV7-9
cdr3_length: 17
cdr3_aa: CASSSGQGSAQSEKLFF

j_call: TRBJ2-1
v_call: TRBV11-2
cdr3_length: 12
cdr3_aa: CASSPVSSIQFF

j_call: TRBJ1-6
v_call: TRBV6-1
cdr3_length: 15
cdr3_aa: CASSEAHQGQSPLHF

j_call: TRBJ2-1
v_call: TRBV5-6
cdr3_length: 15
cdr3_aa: CASSLVVGQYNEQFF

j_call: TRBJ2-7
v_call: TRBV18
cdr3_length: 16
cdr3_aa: CASSSGTPYRSYEQYF

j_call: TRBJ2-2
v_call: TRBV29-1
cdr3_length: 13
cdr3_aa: CSVARTPTGELFF

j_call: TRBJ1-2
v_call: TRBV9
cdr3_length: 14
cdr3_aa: CASSVEEGIYGYTF

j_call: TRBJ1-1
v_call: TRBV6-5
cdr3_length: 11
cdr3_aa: CASTGNTEAFF

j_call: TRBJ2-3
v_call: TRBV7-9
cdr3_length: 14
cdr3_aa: CASSPGSRTDTQYF

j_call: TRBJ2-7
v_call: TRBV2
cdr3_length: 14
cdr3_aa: CASRRVTVNYEQYF

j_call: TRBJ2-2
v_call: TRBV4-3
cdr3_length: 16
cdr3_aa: CASSQDSNRGPGELFF

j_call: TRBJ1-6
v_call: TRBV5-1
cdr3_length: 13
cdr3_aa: CASSLHGNSPLHF

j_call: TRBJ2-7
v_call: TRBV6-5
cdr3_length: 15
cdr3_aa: CASSSTSGGTYEQYF

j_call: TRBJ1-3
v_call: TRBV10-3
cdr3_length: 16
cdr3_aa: CAISVNRGGSGNTIYF

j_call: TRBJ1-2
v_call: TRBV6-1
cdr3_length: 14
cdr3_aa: CASSEVAQGGGYTF

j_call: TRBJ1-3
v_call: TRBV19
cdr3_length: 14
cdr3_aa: CASRKQGVGNTIYF

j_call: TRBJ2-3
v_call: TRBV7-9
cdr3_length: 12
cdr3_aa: CASRPDGDTQYF

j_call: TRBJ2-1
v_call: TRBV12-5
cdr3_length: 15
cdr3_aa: CASGWLAGGPNEQFF

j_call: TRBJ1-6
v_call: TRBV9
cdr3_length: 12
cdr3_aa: CASSSPQSPLHF

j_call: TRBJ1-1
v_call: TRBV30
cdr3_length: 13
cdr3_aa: CAFLPGDRTEAFF

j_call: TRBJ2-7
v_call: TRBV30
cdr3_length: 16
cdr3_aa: CAWRLNRAGGRYEQYF

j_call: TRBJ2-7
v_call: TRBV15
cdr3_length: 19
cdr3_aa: CATSSISTSGGSRSYEQYF

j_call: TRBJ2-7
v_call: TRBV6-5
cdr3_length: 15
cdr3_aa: CASSYSRGGTYEQYF

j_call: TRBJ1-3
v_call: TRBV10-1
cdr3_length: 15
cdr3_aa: CASSESGVWGNTIYF

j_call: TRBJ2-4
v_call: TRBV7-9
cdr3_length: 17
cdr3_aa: CASSSTRTALAKNIQYF

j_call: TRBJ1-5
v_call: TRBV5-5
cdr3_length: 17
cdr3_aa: CASSLGRVGNSNQPQHF

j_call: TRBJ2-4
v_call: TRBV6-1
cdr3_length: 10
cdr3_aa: CASSTAIQYF

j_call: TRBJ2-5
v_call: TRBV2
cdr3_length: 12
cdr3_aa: CASSRLPETQYF

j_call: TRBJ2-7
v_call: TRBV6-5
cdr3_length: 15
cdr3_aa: CASSYGNLVGYEQYF

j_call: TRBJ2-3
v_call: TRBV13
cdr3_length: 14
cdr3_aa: CASSYGLVTDTQYF

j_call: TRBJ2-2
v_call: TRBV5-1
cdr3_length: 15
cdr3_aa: CASSFGTPGTGELFF

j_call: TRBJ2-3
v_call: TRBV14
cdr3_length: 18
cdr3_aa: CASSQDSLLEASTDTQYF

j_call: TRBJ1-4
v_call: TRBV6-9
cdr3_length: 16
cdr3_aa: CAGKTGKGACNEKLFF

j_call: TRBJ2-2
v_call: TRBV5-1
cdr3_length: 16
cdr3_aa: CASSWADSINTGELFF

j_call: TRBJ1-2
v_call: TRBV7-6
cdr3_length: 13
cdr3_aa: CASSPGTVHRYTF

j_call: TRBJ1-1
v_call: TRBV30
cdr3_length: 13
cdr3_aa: CAWSVLSNTEAFF